Each of the 8 T cell receptor beta chains below was sequenced from the same sample in a study of blood T cells in healthy people across ages. The authors ran a second PCR of about 6 to 11 cycles using a sample-barcoded 5' primer and a J-beta primer mix. Using its own MiXCR run on the 5' RACE reads, TCRdb lists one record per CDR3 protein. This sample has roughly 1,500,000 distinct CDR3 sequences, with around 42% found just once. What was sequenced was blood. The receptors were gathered from a woman aged 18-35 years in good health.

This clonotype occurred a few times. This chain uses TRBV29-1 with TRBJ1-2; 7 nucleotides agree with TRBD1. With V trimmed by 5 bases and J by 4 bases, 7 bases remained unmatched. CDR1 is SQVTM and CDR2 is ANQGSEA in the germline V gene. The CDR3 contains 13 residues. This chain's CDR3 is CSVPGTDIYGYTF. As DNA, the CDR3 is TGCAGCGTTCCCGGGACAGACATCTATGGCTACACCTTC. Combining the CDR3 with reference TRBV29-1 and TRBJ1-2 gives the whole variable domain SAVISQKPSRDICQRGTSLTIQCQVDSQVTMMFWYRQQPGQSLTLIATANQGSEATYESGFVIDKFPISRPNLTFSTLTVSNMSPEDSSIYLCSVPGTDIYGYTFGSGTRLTVV.

A single count supports this clonotype. The CDR3 DNA sequence: TGCGCCAGCAGTTGGGGGGCTAGCGGGAGGGCCGCCACAGATACGCAGCATTTT. Translated, it gives CASSWGASGRAATDTQHF. This chain connects TRBV5-1 to TRBJ2-3; tentative D call: TRBD1 (6 bases). Matching the DNA end better, TRBJ1-5 makes the J call doubtful. Germline assignment: CDR1 SGHRS and CDR2 YFSETQ. The CDR3 totals 18 residues.

The genes are TRBV29-1 and TRBJ1-2, with D perhaps TRBD1 (6 bases). Trimming shortened V by 4 bases and J by 3 bases, and 9 bases separated the two germline ends. The CDR3 is 12 residues long. CDR1 SQVTM and CDR2 ANQGSEA come from the germline V gene. CDR3 residues: CSVVAGDYGYTF. The CDR3 nucleotides read TGCAGCGTTGTCGCAGGGGACTATGGCTACACCTTC.

With regard to this clonotype: Since a much larger clone is just one base distant, this may be a read error. This chain joins TRBV20-1 and TRBJ1-4; possibly TRBD1 for D (5 bases). Germline V gives CDR1 DFQATT, CDR2 SNEGSKA (reference sequence). The CDR3 consists of 13 residues. The CDR3 protein is CSAHRGTNAKLFF. As DNA, the CDR3 is TGCAGTGCCCACAGAGGGACTAATGCAAAACTGTTTTTT.

This chain links TRBV4-2 with TRBJ2-1; D call uncertain. CDR1 and CDR2 from the germline V gene are LGHNA and YNFKEQ. V lost 0 bases and J 0 bases, leaving 12 bases between the germline ends. The CDR3 is 17 amino acids. Here the CDR3 DNA reads TGTGCCAGCAGCCAAGAAATCGCCGCAAGCTCCTACAATGAGCAGTTCTTC. This gives the protein CASSQEIAASSYNEQFF.

This clonotype was detected ten times or more. The chain joins TRBV12-3 or TRBV12-4 to TRBJ2-7; TRBD2 aligns across 13 bases. Losses at the gene ends were 5 bases for V and 4 bases for J; bases not matched to a gene: 2. This CDR3 is 14 amino acids long. CDR3 in amino acids: CASSVGLAGYEQYF. The CDR3, as DNA: TGTGCCAGCAGTGTGGGACTAGCGGGGTACGAGCAGTACTTC.

The V call is TRBV5-1, the J call TRBJ2-3; 7 bases line up with TRBD2. Germline assignment: CDR1 SGHRS and CDR2 YFSETQ. The junction had 13 bases not matched to a gene; V was cut back by 3 bases and J by 0 bases. The CDR3 is 18 residues long. CDR3 sequence reads: CASSSGTIASTSTDTQYF. The DNA for the CDR3 is TGCGCCAGCAGCTCCGGGACTATCGCATCTACTAGCACAGATACGCAGTATTTT.

This clonotype was counted between two and nine times. This chain connects TRBV7-2 to TRBJ2-5; D uncertain. TRBJ2-7 explains the end of the DNA better; the J call may be wrong. The CDR3 contains 14 residues. The germline V gene has CDR1 SGHTA and CDR2 FQGNSA. In DNA form, the CDR3 reads TGTGCCAGCAGCTTCGGAGACTTTCCCAACGAGCAGTACTTC. Protein sequence: CASSFGDFPNEQYF.